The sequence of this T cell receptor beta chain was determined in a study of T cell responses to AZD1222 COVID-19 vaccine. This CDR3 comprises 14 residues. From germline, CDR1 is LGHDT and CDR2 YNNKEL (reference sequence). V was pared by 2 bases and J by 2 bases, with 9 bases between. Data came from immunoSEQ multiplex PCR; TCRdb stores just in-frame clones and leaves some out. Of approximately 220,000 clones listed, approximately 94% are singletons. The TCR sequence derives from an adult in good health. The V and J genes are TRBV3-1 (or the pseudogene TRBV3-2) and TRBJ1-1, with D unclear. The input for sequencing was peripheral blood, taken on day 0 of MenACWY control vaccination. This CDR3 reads CASSQPPANTEAFF. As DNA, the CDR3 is TGTGCCAGCAGCCAACCGCCAGCCAACACTGAAGCTTTCTTT.